Shown below are 18 T cell receptor beta chains from a single sample sequenced in a study of CD8+CD57+ T cells in acquired aplastic anemia. Profiling that covered TCR beta VDJ and CDR3 relied on genomic DNA as its template. TCRdb recomputed calls from the reads with MiXCR, one row per CDR3 protein. Here the sample spans about 220,000 distinct CDR3 sequences, roughly 33% being singletons. Sequencing input: sorted CD4+, CD8+, or CD8+CD57+ T cells (not recorded which) from PBMCs. These receptors all come from a human donor in good health, serving as a control.

This clonotype was seen ten or more times. This rearrangement joins TRBV9 to TRBJ2-1; perhaps D is TRBD1 or TRBD2 (6 bases each). This CDR3 contains 13 residues. V was shortened by 0 bases and J by 11 bases, with 12 bases between the two germline ends. From germline, CDR1 is SGDLS and CDR2 YYNGEE. The CDR3 coding sequence is TGTGCCAGCAGCGTAGAAAGTGGGGGGCAGCAGTTCTTC. Protein product: CASSVESGGQQFF.

This clonotype was seen repeatedly, ten times or more. This rearrangement joins TRBV4-2 to TRBJ2-7; no clear D gene. This CDR3 has 14 amino acids. Per germline, CDR1 LGHNA and CDR2 YNFKEQ. The V and J ends lost 4 bases and 7 bases respectively, with 17 bases between them. DNA of the CDR3: TGTGCCAGCAGCCCTAGTCTGGGTTCAGGAGAGCAGTACTTC. Its translation: CASSPSLGSGEQYF.

This chain joins TRBV7-8 and TRBJ1-2, with D unresolved. The germline CDR1 and CDR2 sequences are SGHVS and FQNEAQ. V gave up 4 bases and J gave up 2 bases, with 8 bases separating them. CDR3 length: 13 residues. CDR3 DNA: TGTGCCAGCAGCTACGACACCAACTATGGCTACACCTTC. Its translation: CASSYDTNYGYTF.

This clonotype was counted a few times. V usage is TRBV3-1 and J usage is TRBJ1-5; D unresolved. V dropped 4 bases and J dropped 3 bases, with 13 bases sitting between them. In germline, CDR1 is LGHDT, CDR2 YNNKEL (reference sequence). The CDR3 contains 15 residues. The CDR3 here is CASSLSHSFNQPQHF. The DNA for the CDR3 is TGTGCCAGCAGCCTTTCTCACAGTTTCAATCAGCCCCAGCATTTT.

Concerning this clonotype: A much bigger clone sits one base away, suggesting this may be a read error. The V and J genes are TRBV10-1 and TRBJ1-2, with 10 bases aligning to TRBD1. The CDR3 length is 15 residues. CDR1 WNHNN and CDR2 SYGVQD come from the germline V gene (reference sequence). Trimming at V came to 6 bases and at J to 4 bases, leaving 8 bases not matched to a gene. The CDR3 region is CASSLLGQGSYGYTF. The CDR3 nucleotides are TGCGCCAGCAGCTTGTTGGGACAGGGGAGCTATGGCTACACCTTC.

In regard to this clonotype: A much larger clone differs from this one at a single base, so this may be a read error. The rearrangement uses TRBV20-1 and TRBJ1-2; D remains ambiguous. The CDR3 is made up of 11 amino acids. The germline V gene has CDR1 DFQATT and CDR2 SNEGSKA (reference sequence). CDR3 nucleotides: TGCAGTGCTAGAGATCAATTAATTAGAATCTTC. Its translation is CSARDQLIRIF.

V and J are TRBV20-1 and TRBJ2-1, with TRBD2 matching over 14 bases. The length of the CDR3 is 15 residues. Germline CDR1 is DFQATT and CDR2 is SNEGSKA (reference sequence). V shed 5 bases, J shed 8 bases, and the junction held 8 bases outside the gene matches. CDR3 residues: CSARPGLAGVYEQFF. The CDR3 region has the DNA TGCAGTGCTCGTCCGGGACTAGCGGGGGTCTATGAGCAGTTCTTC.

Note on this clonotype: This likely comes from a read error, as the CDR3 has no conserved phenylalanine or tryptophan at its end. The chain carries TRBV12-3 or TRBV12-4 and TRBJ2-5, with TRBD1 matching over 7 bases. The CDR3 contains 14 residues. The V gene end was trimmed by 1 base and the J gene end by 7 bases; junction bases not matched to a gene: 6. The CDR3 is CASSLGGGARTQYL. The CDR3 DNA is TGTGCCAGCAGTTTAGGAGGGGGCGCGAGGACCCAGTACCTC.

Remarks on this clonotype: A much larger clone differs from this one at a single base, so this may be a read error. The chain employs TRBV12-1 and TRBJ2-7; the table assigns TRBD1, which was not confirmed against the DNA. TRBV12-1 is a known pseudogene. The CDR3 is 17 residues long. CDR3 amino acids: CASSFGLQGLRSYEQYF. DNA for the CDR3: TGTGCCAGCAGCTTTGGACTTCAGGGGCTTCGCTCCTACGAGCAGTACTTC.

To note about this clonotype: A read error may explain this, as a much larger clone is one base away. V is TRBV11-1 and J is TRBJ2-7, with D perhaps TRBD1 (6 bases). Trimming removed 5 bases at V and 3 bases at J, with 17 bases between. Germline CDR1 and CDR2: SGHAT and FQDESV (reference sequence). CDR3 length: 15 amino acids. The CDR3 protein is CASSGGHGVVYEQYF. For the CDR3, the DNA is TGTGCCAGCAGCGGGGGACACGGGGTTGTCTACGAGCAGTACTTC.

Note on this clonotype: This could be a read error, since a much larger clone is one nucleotide away. The chain links TRBV5-8 to TRBJ2-7; D unclear. The CDR3 totals 14 residues. Germline CDR1 SGHTS, CDR2 YDEGEE. CDR3 residues: CASSSGDGYYEQCF. In nucleotides, the CDR3 is TGTGCCAGCAGCTCGGGTGACGGATACTACGAGCAGTGCTTC.

The table lists this clonotype with a few counts. This sequence joins TRBV12-3 or TRBV12-4 and TRBJ2-1; 7 positions match TRBD2. V dropped 7 bases and J dropped 2; count of bases not matched to a gene: 8. This CDR3 has 15 residues. For the CDR3, the DNA is TGTGCCAGCACGCGACGGAGCGGGACCTACAATGAGCAGTTCTTC. Translated: CASTRRSGTYNEQFF.

V and J are TRBV4-2 and TRBJ1-1; D is unclear. CDR1 LGHNA and CDR2 YNFKEQ come from the germline V gene. Trimming shortened V by 0 bases and J by 6 bases, and 8 bases separated the two germline ends. The CDR3 consists of 13 residues. CDR3 residues: CASSQETVSEAFF. The CDR3 bases are TGTGCCAGCAGCCAAGAAACAGTCTCTGAAGCTTTCTTT.

There are a few counts of this clonotype. The V and J genes are TRBV6-5 and TRBJ2-1, with 12 bases lining up with TRBD2. The CDR3 loop spans 14 amino acids. Germline loops: CDR1 MNHEY, CDR2 SVGAGI. With 0 bases clipped from V and 10 bases from J, the junction kept 1 base outside the gene matches. The CDR3, as DNA: TGTGCCAGCAGTTACTCGACTAGCGGGGGCGAGCAGTTCTTC. It codes for CASSYSTSGGEQFF.

The genes are TRBV14 and TRBJ2-1; D perhaps matches TRBD1 (5 bases). The CDR3 is 13 residues long. The V and J ends lost 1 base and 12 bases respectively, with 13 bases between them. Germline V lookup: CDR1 SGHDN, CDR2 FVKESK. The CDR3 loop reads CASSQVYGAPQFF. CDR3 nucleotides: TGTGCCAGCAGCCAAGTGTATGGGGCCCCGCAGTTCTTC. Full variable domain (rest looked up from reference TRBV14 and TRBJ2-1): EAGVTQFPSHSVIEKGQTVTLRCDPISGHDNLYWYRRVMGKEIKFLLHFVKESKQDESGMPNNRFLAERTGGTYSTLKVQPAELEDSGVYFCASSQVYGAPQFFGPGTRLTVL.

This clonotype was picked up many times. The V call is TRBV19, the J call TRBJ1-5; no firm D call. Trimming shortened V by 2 bases and J by 5 bases, and 7 bases separated the two germline ends. CDR3 size: 13 residues. Germline lookup yields CDR1 LNHDA and CDR2 SQIVND (reference sequence). The DNA of the CDR3 is TGTGCCAGTAGTATAAGACCCGATCAGCCCCAGCATTTT. Protein product: CASSIRPDQPQHF.

The chain joins TRBV27 to TRBJ1-2; D is undetermined. Trimming removed 2 bases at V and 5 bases at J, with 12 bases between. Germline-derived CDR1 and CDR2 are MNHEY and SMNVEV (reference sequence). The CDR3 spans 14 residues. CDR3 residues: CASSLKFRYYGYTF. DNA of the CDR3: TGTGCCAGCAGTTTAAAGTTCCGATATTATGGCTACACCTTC.

This clonotype was seen at least ten times. This chain links TRBV5-1 with TRBJ2-3; D could derive from TRBD1 or TRBD2 (5 bases each). This CDR3 is 17 amino acids long. Looked up from germline, CDR1 is SGHRS and CDR2 is YFSETQ. Trimming took 4 bases from V and 0 from J, leaving 18 bases between them. In DNA form, the CDR3 reads TGCGCCAGCAGCGAGGGACGCATAAGCACTAGCACAGATACGCAGTATTTT. Its translation: CASSEGRISTSTDTQYF.